This T cell receptor beta chain stems from a study of blood T cells in healthy people across ages. Whole-study findings and limits: As naive T cell percentage varied, TCR beta diversity correlated strongly with it. For the donors, CMV status was unknown and possibly confounded expanded clonotype changes. No conclusive comparison of naive versus antigen-experienced cells was possible with unsorted PBMCs. Roughly linear age-related decline in beta diversity appeared, significant by age about 37.

Next came a second PCR, run for about 6 to 11 cycles, which used a sample-barcoded 5' primer along with a J-beta primer mix. Each CDR3 protein gets one entry after TCRdb re-called the 5' RACE reads with MiXCR. The sample records hundreds of thousands of distinct CDR3 sequences, roughly 31% being singletons. This CDR3 region has 14 residues. With 2 bases clipped from V and 5 bases from J, the junction kept 3 bases outside the gene matches. The germline V gene has CDR1 SGHTA and CDR2 FQGNSA. This clonotype came up a few times. Its matching antigen is unknown. The receptor comes from a woman at least 80 years old in good health. Sequenced: blood. The chain employs TRBV7-2 and TRBJ2-3; 8 bases align to TRBD1. The CDR3 DNA reads TGTGCCAGCAGCTTAACAGGGGGAATAGATACGCAGTATTTT. This codes for CASSLTGGIDTQYF.